This T cell receptor (beta chain) originates from a study of T-cell memory formation after mild COVID-19. Study-wide background: Largely, the TCR clusters proved donor specific.

Each CDR3 protein gets one entry after TCRdb re-called the 5' RACE reads with MiXCR. The table lists about 410,000 distinct CDR3 sequences, more than 15% of them singletons. A remark on this clonotype: Its antigen is still unknown.

Germline CDR1 is MDHEN and CDR2 is SYDVKM. CDR3 length equals 15 residues. V lost 5 bases and J lost 9, with 17 bases in between. General study results and limits: Day 37-peaking second-wave clones had unconfirmed SARS-CoV-2 specificity.

The chain carries TRBV28 and TRBJ1-6; the D is unclear. The sample comprised PBMCs or a T cell subset sorted from them (not recorded which). This receptor was obtained from a man aged 18 to 35 who had mild COVID-19 (a few samples of this study predate the infection). Cell type and time point are not known. As DNA, the CDR3 is TGTGCCAGCAGTCGCGCCACTGGGGTGACTTCACCCCTCCACTTT. This gives the protein CASSRATGVTSPLHF.